A selection of T cell receptor beta chains follows, all from one sample in a study of cytomegalovirus exposure and HLA in healthy donors. Sequenced by immunoSEQ multiplex PCR; TCRdb stores in-frame clones only, minus some. The sample includes 150,000 to 200,000 clones, about 65% of them seen just once. Input material: PBMCs. The receptor set was obtained from a woman aged 18 to 35 in good health and CMV-seropositive. The CDR3 runs from the conserved cysteine through the conserved F or W. D genes are given only for firm matches. Size is stated for part of the rows, as once, few or many counts, or as a class when the clone is expanded.

>TRBJ2-2|TRBD1|TRBV19|16|-
CASSIRDRGAGGELFF
TGTGCCAGTAGTATCCGGGACAGGGGAGCGGGCGGGGAGCTGTTTTTT
>TRBJ2-5|-|TRBV9|15|-
CASSVGSEVGETQYF
TGTGCCAGCAGCGTAGGTTCGGAGGTGGGAGAGACCCAGTACTTC
>TRBJ2-7|TRBD2|TRBV11-2|17|few
CASSLVLTSGPSYEQYF
TGTGCCAGCAGCTTAGTCCTTACTAGCGGGCCCTCCTACGAGCAGTACTTC
>TRBJ1-1|-|TRBV2|12|-
CASRLRNTEAFF
TGTGCCAGCCGACTACGGAACACTGAAGCTTTCTTT
>TRBJ1-1|-|TRBV6-5|15|-
CASSRWTRENTEAFF
TGTGCCAGCAGTCGGTGGACTCGTGAGAACACTGAAGCTTTCTTT
>TRBJ1-4|-|TRBV5-6|13|-
CASRKEAEEKLFF
TGTGCCAGCAGGAAGGAGGCCGAGGAAAAACTGTTTTTT
>TRBJ2-2|-|TRBV2|13|once
CASNLQGTGELFF
TGTGCCAGCAATCTCCAGGGGACCGGGGAGCTGTTTTTT
>TRBJ2-1|-|TRBV5-6|15|-
CASSLAGSHNNEQFF
TGTGCCAGCAGCTTGGCGGGTTCCCATAACAATGAGCAGTTCTTC
>TRBJ1-1|-|TRBV5-6|14|-
CASSQVSLNTEAFF
TGTGCCAGCAGCCAGGTCTCTTTGAACACTGAAGCTTTCTTT
>TRBJ2-6|TRBD1|TRBV7-3|19|-
CASSLVGTGFISGANVLTF
TGTGCCAGCAGCCTTGTGGGGACAGGCTTTATCTCTGGGGCCAACGTCCTGACTTTC
>TRBJ2-7|-|TRBV7-9|14|-
CASEIGQAYYEQYF
TGTGCCAGCGAAATTGGGCAGGCCTACTACGAGCAGTACTTC
>TRBJ2-1|TRBD2|TRBV7-3|15|-
CASSFSGRSHNEQFF
TGTGCCAGCAGCTTTAGCGGGAGATCCCACAATGAGCAGTTCTTC
>TRBJ2-1|-|TRBV27|15|-
CASSLLTHRYHEQFF
TGTGCCAGCAGTTTACTTACCCACAGGTACCATGAGCAGTTCTTC
>TRBJ2-7|TRBD1|TRBV7-9|15|-
CASSFDSGQPYEQYF
TGTGCCAGCAGTTTCGATTCGGGACAGCCCTACGAGCAGTACTTC
>TRBJ2-7|-|TRBV7-9|13|-
CASSQRQGNEQYF
TGTGCCAGCAGCCAACGGCAGGGAAACGAGCAGTACTTC
>TRBJ1-5|-|TRBV5-1|13|-
CASRGAIDQPQHF
TGCGCCAGCAGGGGAGCGATCGATCAGCCCCAGCATTTT
>TRBJ2-1|TRBD2|TRBV2|15|-
CASSLGLAGGHEQFF
TGTGCCAGCAGTCTAGGACTAGCGGGGGGGCATGAGCAGTTCTTC
>TRBJ1-1|TRBD1|TRBV29-1|13|-
CSVAGQGGDEAFF
TGCAGCGTTGCGGGACAGGGAGGGGATGAAGCTTTCTTT
>TRBJ2-5|TRBD1|TRBV10-1|15|-
CASSDSTGKQETQYF
TGCGCCAGCAGTGATTCGACAGGGAAACAAGAGACCCAGTACTTC
>TRBJ1-5|-|TRBV30|15|-
CAWSVGGAGNQPQHF
TGTGCCTGGAGTGTCGGGGGGGCAGGCAATCAGCCCCAGCATTTT
>TRBJ1-5|TRBD1|TRBV27|15|-
CASSVGQGFRQPQHF
TGTGCCAGCAGTGTGGGACAGGGCTTTCGTCAGCCCCAGCATTTT
>TRBJ1-2|-|TRBV5-4|14|-
CASSLIRVYDGYTF
TGTGCCAGCAGCCTAATCAGGGTGTACGATGGCTACACCTTC
>TRBJ1-2|TRBD1|TRBV6-6|15|few
CASSYSPDRGHGYTF
TGTGCCAGCAGTTACTCGCCGGACAGGGGGCATGGCTACACCTTC
>TRBJ1-2|-|TRBV30|15|-
CAWSVGVRTSYGYTF
TGTGCCTGGAGTGTTGGTGTCAGAACCTCCTATGGCTACACCTTC
>TRBJ1-2|TRBD1|TRBV16|14|-
CASSQSRGLDGYTF
TGTGCCAGCAGCCAATCCAGGGGGTTGGATGGCTACACCTTC
>TRBJ1-4|TRBD1|TRBV5-1|13|-
CASTRTGTEKLFF
TGCGCCAGCACCCGGACAGGGACAGAAAAACTGTTTTTT
>TRBJ2-1|-|TRBV4-3|13|-
CASSPYAENEQFF
TGCGCCAGCAGCCCGTACGCGGAGAATGAGCAGTTCTTC
>TRBJ2-5|TRBD1|TRBV25-1|16|-
CASSGLKQGDGETQYF
TGTGCCAGCAGTGGCCTAAAACAGGGGGATGGAGAGACCCAGTACTTC
>TRBJ1-2|-|TRBV7-9|13|once
CASSLEHDRGYTF
TGTGCCAGCAGCTTAGAACATGATCGCGGCTACACCTTC
>TRBJ1-2|-|TRBV6-6|13|-
CASSEGTTYGYTF
TGTGCCAGCAGTGAGGGAACGACCTATGGCTACACCTTC
>TRBJ2-5|TRBD2|TRBV29-1|11|-
CSAGTSGEQYF
TGCAGCGCCGGGACTAGCGGAGAGCAGTACTTC
>TRBJ1-4|-|TRBV7-9|14|-
CASSFVLGPEKLFF
TGTGCCAGCAGCTTCGTCCTGGGCCCTGAAAAACTGTTTTTT